These 8 T cell receptor beta chains were all obtained from the same sample, sequenced in a study of blood T cell repertoires in COVID-19. Sequenced by immunoSEQ multiplex PCR; TCRdb stores in-frame clones only, minus some. The sample has more than 450,000 clones, around 90% seen once. Input material: PBMCs or T cells enriched from blood (not recorded which). These receptor sequences come from a woman younger than 30 who had recovered from COVID-19.

The genes are TRBV4-1 and TRBJ2-1, with unresolved D. The CDR3 is 18 residues long. Germline CDR1 and CDR2: MGHRA and YSYEKL. V was shortened by 0 bases and J by 0 bases, with 15 bases between the two germline ends. CDR3 DNA: TGCGCCAGCAGCCAAGAAATCGACTTGCAGAGCTCCTACAATGAGCAGTTCTTC. Translation: CASSQEIDLQSSYNEQFF.

The genes are TRBV6-5 and TRBJ1-1; D is undetermined. There are 13 residues in the CDR3. V dropped 7 bases and J dropped 4 bases, with 13 bases sitting between them. Germline V lookup: CDR1 MNHEY, CDR2 SVGAGI. CDR3 sequence reads: CASTPQAGTEAFF. CDR3 in DNA: TGTGCCAGCACCCCCCAAGCGGGCACTGAAGCTTTCTTT.

This clone was observed a single time. The V call is TRBV4-2, the J call TRBJ2-3; D is possibly TRBD2 (6 bases). V lost 0 bases and J lost 8, with 30 bases in between. The CDR3 consists of 20 residues. Germline lookup yields CDR1 LGHNA and CDR2 YNFKEQ. CDR3: CASSQDRYWGDFQRKATQYF. In DNA form, the CDR3 reads TGTGCCAGCAGCCAAGATAGGTATTGGGGGGACTTCCAACGTAAAGCTACGCAGTATTTT.

The rearrangement joins TRBV11-2 to TRBJ2-2, with 7 nucleotides matching TRBD2. V lost 0 bases to trimming and J lost 5 bases; unmatched junction nucleotides: 6. Per the germline V gene, CDR1 is SGHAT and CDR2 is FQNNGV. This CDR3 comprises 16 residues. In nucleotides, the CDR3 is TGTGCCAGCAGCTTAGATGTTTGGGGGGGTACCGGGGAGCTGTTTTTT. Protein sequence: CASSLDVWGGTGELFF.

The chain links TRBV30 to TRBJ1-2, with D possibly matching TRBD1 (5 bases). This CDR3 is 14 amino acids long. The V gene lost 3 bases and the J gene lost 7 bases, with 18 bases spanning the gap. Germline lookup yields CDR1 GTSNPN and CDR2 SVGIG (reference sequence). CDR3 amino acids: CAWRSAGKITGYTF. CDR3 sequence (DNA): TGTGCCTGGAGATCGGCAGGGAAGATCACTGGCTACACCTTC.

This chain joins TRBV30 and TRBJ1-6; D gene unclear. Germline V CDR1 and CDR2: GTSNPN, SVGIG (reference sequence). Between the trimmed V and J ends, which lost 3 bases and 7 bases, there was a span of 22 bases. There are 17 residues in the CDR3. The DNA for the CDR3 is TGTGCCTGGAGCTTCCAACTGGGAGTCCGCGGAAATTCACCCCTCCACTTT. Translated, it gives CAWSFQLGVRGNSPLHF.

This sequence joins TRBV5-1 and TRBJ2-5; 11 bases agree with TRBD2. V lost 6 bases and J lost 5; bases outside the gene matches: 12. The germline V gene encodes CDR1 SGHRS and CDR2 YFSETQ. The CDR3 loop spans 16 amino acids. For the CDR3, the DNA is TGCGCCAGCACCCTTGGGCTAGCGGGGGGAGAGGAGACCCAGTACTTC. Its translation is CASTLGLAGGEETQYF.

This CDR3 is CASSLQGSREQYF. As DNA, the CDR3 is TGTGCCAGCAGCCTACAGGGTAGTCGCGAGCAGTACTTC. The chain recombines TRBV5-4 with TRBJ2-7; D possibly corresponds to TRBD1 (6 bases). V was trimmed by 4 bases and J by 6 bases, leaving 14 bases between them. Germline V gene lookup returns CDR1 SGHNT and CDR2 YYREEE (reference sequence). This CDR3 has 13 amino acids.